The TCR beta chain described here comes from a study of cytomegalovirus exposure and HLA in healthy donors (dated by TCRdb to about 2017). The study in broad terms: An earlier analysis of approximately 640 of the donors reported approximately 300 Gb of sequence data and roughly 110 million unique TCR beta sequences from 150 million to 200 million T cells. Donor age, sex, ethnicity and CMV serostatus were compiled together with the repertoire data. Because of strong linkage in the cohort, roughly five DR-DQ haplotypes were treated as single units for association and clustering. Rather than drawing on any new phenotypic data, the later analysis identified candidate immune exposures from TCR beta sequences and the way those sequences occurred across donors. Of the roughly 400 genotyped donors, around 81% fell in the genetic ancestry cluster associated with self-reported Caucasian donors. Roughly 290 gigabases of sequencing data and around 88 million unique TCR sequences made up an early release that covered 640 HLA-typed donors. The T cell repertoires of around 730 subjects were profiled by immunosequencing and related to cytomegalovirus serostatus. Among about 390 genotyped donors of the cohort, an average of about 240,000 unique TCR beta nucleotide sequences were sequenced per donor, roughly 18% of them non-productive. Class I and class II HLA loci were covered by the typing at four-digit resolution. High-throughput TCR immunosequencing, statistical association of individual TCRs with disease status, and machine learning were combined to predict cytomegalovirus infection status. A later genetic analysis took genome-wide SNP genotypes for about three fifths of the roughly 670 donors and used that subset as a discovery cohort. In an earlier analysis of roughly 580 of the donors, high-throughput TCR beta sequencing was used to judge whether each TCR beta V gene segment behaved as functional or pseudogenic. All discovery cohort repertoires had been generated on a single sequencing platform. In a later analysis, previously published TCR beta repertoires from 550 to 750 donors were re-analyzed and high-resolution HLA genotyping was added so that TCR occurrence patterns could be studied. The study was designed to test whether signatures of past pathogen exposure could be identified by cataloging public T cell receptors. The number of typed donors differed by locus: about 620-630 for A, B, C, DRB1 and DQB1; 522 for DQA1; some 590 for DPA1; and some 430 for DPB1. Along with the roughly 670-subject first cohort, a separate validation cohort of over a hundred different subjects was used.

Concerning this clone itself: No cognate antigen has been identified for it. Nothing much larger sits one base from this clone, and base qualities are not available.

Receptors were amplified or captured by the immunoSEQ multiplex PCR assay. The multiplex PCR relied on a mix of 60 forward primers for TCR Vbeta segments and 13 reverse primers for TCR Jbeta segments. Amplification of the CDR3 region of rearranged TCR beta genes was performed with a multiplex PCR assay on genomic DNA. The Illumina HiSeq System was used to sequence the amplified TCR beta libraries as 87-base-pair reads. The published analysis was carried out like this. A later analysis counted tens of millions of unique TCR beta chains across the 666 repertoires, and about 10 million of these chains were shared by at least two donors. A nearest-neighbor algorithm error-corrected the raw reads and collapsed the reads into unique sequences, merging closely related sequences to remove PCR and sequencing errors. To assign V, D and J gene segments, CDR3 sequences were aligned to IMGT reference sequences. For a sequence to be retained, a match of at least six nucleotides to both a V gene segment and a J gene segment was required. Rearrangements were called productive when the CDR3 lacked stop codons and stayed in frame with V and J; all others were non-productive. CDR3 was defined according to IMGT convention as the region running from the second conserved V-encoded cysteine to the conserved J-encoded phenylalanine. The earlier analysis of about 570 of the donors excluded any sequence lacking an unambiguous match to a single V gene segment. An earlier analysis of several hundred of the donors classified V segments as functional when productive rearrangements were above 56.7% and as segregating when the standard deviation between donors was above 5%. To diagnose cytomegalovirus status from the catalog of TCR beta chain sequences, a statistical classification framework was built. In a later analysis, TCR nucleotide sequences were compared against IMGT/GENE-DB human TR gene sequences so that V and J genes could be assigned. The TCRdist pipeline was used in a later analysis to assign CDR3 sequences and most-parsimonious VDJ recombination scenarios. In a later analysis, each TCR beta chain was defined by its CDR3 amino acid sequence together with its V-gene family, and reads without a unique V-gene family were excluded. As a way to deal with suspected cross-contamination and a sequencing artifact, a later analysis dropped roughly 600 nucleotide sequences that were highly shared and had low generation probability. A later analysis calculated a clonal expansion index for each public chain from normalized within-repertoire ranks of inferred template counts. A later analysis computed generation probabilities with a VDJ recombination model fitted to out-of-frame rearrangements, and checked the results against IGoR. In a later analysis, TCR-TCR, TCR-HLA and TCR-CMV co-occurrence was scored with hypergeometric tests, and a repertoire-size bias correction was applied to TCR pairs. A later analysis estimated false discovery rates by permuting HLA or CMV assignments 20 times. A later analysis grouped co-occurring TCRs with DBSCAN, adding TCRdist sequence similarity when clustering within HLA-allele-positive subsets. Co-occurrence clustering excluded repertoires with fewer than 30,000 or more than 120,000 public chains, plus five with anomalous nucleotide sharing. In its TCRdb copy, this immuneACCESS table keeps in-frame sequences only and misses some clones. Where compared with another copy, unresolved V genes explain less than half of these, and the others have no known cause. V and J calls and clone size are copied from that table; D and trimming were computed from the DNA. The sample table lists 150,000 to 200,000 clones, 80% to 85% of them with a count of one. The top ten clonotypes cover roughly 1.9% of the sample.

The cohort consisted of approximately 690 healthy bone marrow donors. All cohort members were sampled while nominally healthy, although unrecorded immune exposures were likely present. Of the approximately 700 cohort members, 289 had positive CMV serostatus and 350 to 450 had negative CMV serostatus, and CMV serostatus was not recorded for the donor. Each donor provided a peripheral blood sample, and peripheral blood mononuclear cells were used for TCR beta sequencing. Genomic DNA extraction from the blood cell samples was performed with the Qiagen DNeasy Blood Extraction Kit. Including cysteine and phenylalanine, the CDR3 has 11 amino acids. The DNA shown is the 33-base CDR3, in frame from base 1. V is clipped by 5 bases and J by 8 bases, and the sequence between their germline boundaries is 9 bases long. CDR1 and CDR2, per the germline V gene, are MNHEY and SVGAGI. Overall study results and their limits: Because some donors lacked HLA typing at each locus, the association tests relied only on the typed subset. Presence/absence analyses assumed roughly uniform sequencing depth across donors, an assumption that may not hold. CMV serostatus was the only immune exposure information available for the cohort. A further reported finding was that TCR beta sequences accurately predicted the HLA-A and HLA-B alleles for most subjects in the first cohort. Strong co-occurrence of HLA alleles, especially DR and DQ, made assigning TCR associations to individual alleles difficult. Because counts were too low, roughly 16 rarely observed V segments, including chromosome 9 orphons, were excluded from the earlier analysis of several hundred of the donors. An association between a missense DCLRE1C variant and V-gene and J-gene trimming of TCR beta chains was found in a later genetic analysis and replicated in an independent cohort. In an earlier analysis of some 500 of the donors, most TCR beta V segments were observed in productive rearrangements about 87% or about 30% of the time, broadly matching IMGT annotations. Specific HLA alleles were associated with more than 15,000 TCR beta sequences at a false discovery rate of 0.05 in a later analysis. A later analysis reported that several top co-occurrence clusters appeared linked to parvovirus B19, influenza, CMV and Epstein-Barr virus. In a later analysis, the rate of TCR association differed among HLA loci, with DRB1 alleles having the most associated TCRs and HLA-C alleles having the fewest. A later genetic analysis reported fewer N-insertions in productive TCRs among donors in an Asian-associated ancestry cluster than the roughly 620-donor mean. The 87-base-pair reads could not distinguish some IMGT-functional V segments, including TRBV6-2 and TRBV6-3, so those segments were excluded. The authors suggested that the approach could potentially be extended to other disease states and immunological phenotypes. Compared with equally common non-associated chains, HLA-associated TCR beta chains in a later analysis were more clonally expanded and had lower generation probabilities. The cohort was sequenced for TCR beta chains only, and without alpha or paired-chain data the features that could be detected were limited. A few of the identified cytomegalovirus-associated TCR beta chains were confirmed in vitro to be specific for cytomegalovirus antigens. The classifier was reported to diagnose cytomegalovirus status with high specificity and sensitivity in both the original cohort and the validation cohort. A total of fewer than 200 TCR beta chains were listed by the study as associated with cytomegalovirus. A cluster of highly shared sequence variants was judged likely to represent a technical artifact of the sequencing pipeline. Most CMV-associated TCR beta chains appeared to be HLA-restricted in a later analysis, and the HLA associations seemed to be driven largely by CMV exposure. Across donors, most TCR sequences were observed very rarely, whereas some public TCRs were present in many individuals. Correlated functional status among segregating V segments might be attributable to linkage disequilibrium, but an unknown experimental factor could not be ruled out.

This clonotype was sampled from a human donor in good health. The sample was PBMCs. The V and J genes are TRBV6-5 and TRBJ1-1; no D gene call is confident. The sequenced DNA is TGTGCCAGCAGTCGGTACCGGGAAGCTTTCTTT. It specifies CASSRYREAFF.